This T cell receptor beta chain was observed in a study of blood T cell repertoires in COVID-19. Overall study context: Two consecutive negative NP/OP PCR tests, clearance, or resolved symptoms defined Cohort 3 recovery. Both acute and convalescent COVID-19 samples were obtained from the United States, Italy and Spain. Sample material is recorded as cDNA or gDNA derived from T cells, B-cell-depleted T cells, or PBMCs.

The ends lost 4 bases at V and 4 bases at J; junction bases unmatched: 7. CDR1 is SGHVS, CDR2 FNYEAQ, per germline. This CDR3 comprises 16 residues. Sequenced by immunoSEQ multiplex PCR; TCRdb stores in-frame clones only, minus some. Of 120,000 to 150,000 clones in the sample, 84% were seen once. The TCR comes from a man aged 45-65 years in a cohort exposed to, infected with or recovered from COVID-19 (not recorded which). The sample was PBMCs or T cells enriched from blood (not recorded which). The rearrangement links TRBV7-6 to TRBJ2-1; 10 bases align to TRBD2. The CDR3 DNA is TGTGCCAGCAGCTACTCTAGCGGGAGTATATACAATGAGCAGTTCTTC. The encoded protein is CASSYSSGSIYNEQFF.